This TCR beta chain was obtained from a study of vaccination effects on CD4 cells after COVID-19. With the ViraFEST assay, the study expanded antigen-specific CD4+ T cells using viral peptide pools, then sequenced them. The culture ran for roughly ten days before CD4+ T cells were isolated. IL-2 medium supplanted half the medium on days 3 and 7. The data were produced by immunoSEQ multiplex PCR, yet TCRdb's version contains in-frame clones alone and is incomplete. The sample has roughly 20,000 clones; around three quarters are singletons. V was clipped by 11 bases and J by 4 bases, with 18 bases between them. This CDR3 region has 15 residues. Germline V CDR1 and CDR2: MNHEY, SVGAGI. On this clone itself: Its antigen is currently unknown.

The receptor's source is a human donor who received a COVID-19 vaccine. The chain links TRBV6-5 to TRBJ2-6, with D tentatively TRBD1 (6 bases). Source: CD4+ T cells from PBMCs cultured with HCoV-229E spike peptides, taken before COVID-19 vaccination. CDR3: CAGKQTGSGANVLTF. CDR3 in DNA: TGTGCCGGTAAACAAACAGGGTCGGGGGCCAACGTCCTGACTTTC.